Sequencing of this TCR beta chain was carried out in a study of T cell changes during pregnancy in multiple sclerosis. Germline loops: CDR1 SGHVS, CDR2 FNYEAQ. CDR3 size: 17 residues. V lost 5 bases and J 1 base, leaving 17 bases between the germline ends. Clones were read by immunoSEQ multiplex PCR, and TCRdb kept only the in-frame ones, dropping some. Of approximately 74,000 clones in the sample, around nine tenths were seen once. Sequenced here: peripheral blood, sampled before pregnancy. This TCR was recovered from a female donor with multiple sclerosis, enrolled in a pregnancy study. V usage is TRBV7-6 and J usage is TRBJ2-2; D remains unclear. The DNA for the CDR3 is TGTGCCAGCAGCGCCAACCCGAGACAATGGAACACCGGGGAGCTGTTTTTT. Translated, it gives CASSANPRQWNTGELFF. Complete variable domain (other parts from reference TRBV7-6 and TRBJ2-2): GAGVSQSPRYKVTKRGQDVALRCDPISGHVSLYWYRQALGQGPEFLTYFNYEAQQDKSGLPNDRFSAERPEGSISTLTIQRTEQRDSAMYRCASSANPRQWNTGELFFGEGSRLTVL.